This T cell receptor (beta chain) comes out of a study of T cell responses to AZD1222 COVID-19 vaccine. Whole-study context: Second-dose recipients at about 4 or about 12 weeks were treated as one pooled group.

V lost 0 bases, J lost 2 bases, and 6 bases lay in between. The CDR3 is made up of 14 amino acids. The V gene's germline CDR1 is SGHRS and CDR2 YFSETQ. Profiling relied on immunoSEQ multiplex PCR, and the TCRdb table lists in-frame clones only, not all of them. The data contain around 140,000 clones, around nine tenths of them singletons. In the case of this clone: Its matching antigen is unknown.

Study-wide results and caveats: Possibly, clonal diversity was underestimated; donors were largely white British and included more females. Unmutated variant regions are reportedly the target of nearly half of TCRs that are spike-specific. At 160-218 and 743-854, vaccine-associated CD4 TCRs were dominant, and they spanned spike.

V usage is TRBV5-1 and J usage is TRBJ1-5; no firm D call. The clonotype was recovered from an adult in good health. This material consisted of peripheral blood, taken on day 0 of AZD1222 vaccination. This chain's CDR3 is CASSLGAGNQPQHF. CDR3 in DNA: TGCGCCAGCAGCTTGGGAGCCGGCAATCAGCCCCAGCATTTT.